Below, one TCR beta chain is given with its context. The sample originates from a study of T cells after yellow fever vaccination. Findings and caveats of the study: Sorted memory subsets on day 0 lacked detectable levels of almost all vaccine-responding clonotypes.

The V gene lost 6 bases and the J gene lost 8 bases, with 24 bases spanning the gap. From germline, CDR1 is MNHEY and CDR2 SMNVEV (reference sequence). The CDR3 length is 16 residues. TCRdb re-called the 5' RACE reads through MiXCR, storing one row per CDR3 protein. Among about 32,000 distinct CDR3 sequences listed, 5% to 8.5% were seen once. Sequencing was performed on PBMCs, either bulk or a sorted T-cell subset (CD4+, CD8+, memory, or dextramer-sorted; not recorded which), taken on the day of the first yellow fever vaccination. This sequence joins TRBV27 and TRBJ2-3, with TRBD1 as a possible D gene (6 bases). This TCR was recovered from a man between 18 and 35 years old who received the YFV17D yellow fever vaccine. The CDR3 region is CASRSRGQISPGTQYF. The CDR3 nucleotides are TGTGCCAGCAGATCCCGAGGACAGATATCCCCTGGTACGCAGTATTTT.